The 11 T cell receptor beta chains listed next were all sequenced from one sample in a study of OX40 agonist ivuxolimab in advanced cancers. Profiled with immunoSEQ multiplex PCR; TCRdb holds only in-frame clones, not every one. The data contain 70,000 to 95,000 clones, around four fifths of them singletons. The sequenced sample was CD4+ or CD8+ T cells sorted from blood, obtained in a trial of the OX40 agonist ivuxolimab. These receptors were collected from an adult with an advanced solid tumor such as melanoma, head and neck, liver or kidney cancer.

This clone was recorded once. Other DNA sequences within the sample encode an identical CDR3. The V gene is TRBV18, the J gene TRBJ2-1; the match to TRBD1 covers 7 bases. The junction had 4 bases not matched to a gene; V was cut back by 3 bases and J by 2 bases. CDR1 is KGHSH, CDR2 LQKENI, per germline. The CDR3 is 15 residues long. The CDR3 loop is CASSPQTGPYNEQFF. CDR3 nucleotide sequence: TGTGCCAGCTCACCCCAGACAGGGCCCTACAATGAGCAGTTCTTC.

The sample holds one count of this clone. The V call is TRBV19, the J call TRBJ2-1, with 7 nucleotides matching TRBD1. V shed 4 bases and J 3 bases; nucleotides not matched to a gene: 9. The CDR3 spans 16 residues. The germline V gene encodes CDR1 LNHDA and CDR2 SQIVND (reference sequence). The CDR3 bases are TGTGCCAGTAGTACTAGGACAGGTCGAGACTACAATGAGCAGTTCTTC. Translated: CASSTRTGRDYNEQFF.

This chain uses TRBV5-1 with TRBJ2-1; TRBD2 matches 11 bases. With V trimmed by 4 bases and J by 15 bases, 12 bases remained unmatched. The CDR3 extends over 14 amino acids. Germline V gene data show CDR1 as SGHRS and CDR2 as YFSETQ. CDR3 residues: CASSDASGRNQPFF. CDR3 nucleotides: TGCGCCAGCAGCGATGCTAGCGGGAGGAACCAGCCGTTCTTC.

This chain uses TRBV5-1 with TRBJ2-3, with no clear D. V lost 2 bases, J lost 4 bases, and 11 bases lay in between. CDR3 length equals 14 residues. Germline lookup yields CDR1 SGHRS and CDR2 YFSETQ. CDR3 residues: CASSFWSPPDTQYF. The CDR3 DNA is TGCGCCAGCAGCTTCTGGTCTCCCCCAGATACGCAGTATTTT.

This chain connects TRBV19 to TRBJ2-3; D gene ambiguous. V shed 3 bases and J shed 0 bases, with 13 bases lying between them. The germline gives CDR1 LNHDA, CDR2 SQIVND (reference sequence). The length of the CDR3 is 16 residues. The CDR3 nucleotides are TGTGCCAGTAGTATTGCGATGACCCCTAGCACAGATACGCAGTATTTT. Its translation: CASSIAMTPSTDTQYF.

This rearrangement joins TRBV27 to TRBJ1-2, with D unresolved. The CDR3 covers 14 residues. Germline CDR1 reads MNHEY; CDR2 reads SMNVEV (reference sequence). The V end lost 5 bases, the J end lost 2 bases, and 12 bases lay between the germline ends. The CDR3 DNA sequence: TGTGCCAGCAGTCGATCGGGGTTAAACTATGGCTACACCTTC. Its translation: CASSRSGLNYGYTF.

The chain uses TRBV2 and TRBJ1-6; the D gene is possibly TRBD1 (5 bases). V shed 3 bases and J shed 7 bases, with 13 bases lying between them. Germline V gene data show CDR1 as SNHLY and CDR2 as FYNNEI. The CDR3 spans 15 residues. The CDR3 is CASSEVGVPNSPLHF. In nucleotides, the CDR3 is TGTGCCAGCAGTGAGGTGGGGGTCCCGAATTCACCCCTCCACTTT.

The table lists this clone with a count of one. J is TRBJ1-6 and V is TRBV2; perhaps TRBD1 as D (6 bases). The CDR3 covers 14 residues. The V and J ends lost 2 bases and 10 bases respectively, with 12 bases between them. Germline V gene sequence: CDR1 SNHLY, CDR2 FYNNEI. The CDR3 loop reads CASSENRGYSPLHF. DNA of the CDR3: TGTGCCAGCAGTGAAAATAGGGGGTACTCACCCCTCCACTTT.

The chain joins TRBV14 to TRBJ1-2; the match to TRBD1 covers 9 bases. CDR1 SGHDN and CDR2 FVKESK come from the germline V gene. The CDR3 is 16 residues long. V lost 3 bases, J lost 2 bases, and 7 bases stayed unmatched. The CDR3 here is CASSQGNRGQNYGYTF. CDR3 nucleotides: TGTGCCAGCAGCCAGGGGAACAGGGGGCAGAACTATGGCTACACCTTC.

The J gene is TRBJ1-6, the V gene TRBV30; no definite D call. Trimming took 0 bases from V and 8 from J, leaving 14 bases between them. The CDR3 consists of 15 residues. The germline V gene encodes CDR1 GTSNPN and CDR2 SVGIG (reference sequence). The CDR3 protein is CAWSVRQRSYSPLHF. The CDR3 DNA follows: TGTGCCTGGAGTGTACGTCAGAGGTCTTATTCACCCCTCCACTTT.

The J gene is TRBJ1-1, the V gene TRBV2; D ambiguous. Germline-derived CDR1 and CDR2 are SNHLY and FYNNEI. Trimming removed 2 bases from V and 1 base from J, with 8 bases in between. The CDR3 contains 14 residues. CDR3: CASSESPRNTEAFF. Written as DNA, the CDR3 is TGTGCCAGCAGTGAATCTCCGAGGAACACTGAAGCTTTCTTT.